Each of the 24 T cell receptor beta chains below was sequenced from the same sample in a study of response to subunit inactivated influenza vaccine. TCRdb analysed the RT-PCR reads with MiXCR anew, one entry per CDR3 protein. The table includes some 200,000 distinct CDR3 sequences, 12% detected once. These same records also appear under a second study, on T cells expressing NK-cell markers. In that study: 5'RACE template switching with UMIs produced the TCR beta cDNA.

Sequencing used CD8+ T cells sorted from PBMCs, obtained roughly 12 days after vaccination. The receptor set was obtained from a man aged 45-60 years who received an inactivated influenza vaccine.

There are a few counts of this clonotype. This chain uses TRBV27 with TRBJ2-7; TRBD2 might be the D (6 bases). Germline loops: CDR1 MNHEY, CDR2 SMNVEV (reference sequence). CDR3 size: 14 residues. With 2 bases removed from V and 2 bases from J, the gap between germline ends came to 10 bases. The CDR3 DNA reads as TGTGCCAGCAGTTTACCGGGGGAAGCCTACGAGCAGTACTTC. Protein: CASSLPGEAYEQYF.

V gene TRBV20-1 combines with J gene TRBJ2-7; D unresolved. Trimming cost V 1 base and J 0 bases, with 4 bases left between them. The CDR3 runs 12 residues. From germline, CDR1 is DFQATT and CDR2 SNEGSKA (reference sequence). The CDR3 spells CSARGTSYEQYF. The DNA of the CDR3 is TGCAGTGCTAGAGGGACCTCCTACGAGCAGTACTTC.

The chain is built from TRBV21-1 and TRBJ2-2; the D call in the table, TRBD1, was not verified against the DNA. TRBV21-1 is tagged as a pseudogene. The CDR3 covers 14 residues. CDR3: CASTKNNRAGELFF. The CDR3 DNA sequence: TGTGCCAGCACCAAGAATAACAGGGCCGGGGAGCTGTTTTTT.

There are many counts of this clonotype. This chain uses TRBV5-5 with TRBJ2-5; 13 nucleotides align to TRBD2. The V and J ends lost 0 bases and 5 bases, in that order; junction bases with no gene match: 4. From germline, CDR1 is SGHKS and CDR2 YYEKEE (reference sequence). The CDR3 length is 16 residues. The CDR3 here is CASSLELAGGRETQYF. In DNA, the CDR3 is TGTGCCAGCAGCTTGGAACTAGCGGGGGGGCGGGAGACCCAGTACTTC.

This clonotype was observed a handful of times. The chain has TRBV7-9 and TRBJ2-1, with a weak D call TRBD2 (5 bases). CDR3 length: 13 amino acids. V was cut by 10 bases and J by 6 bases, with 16 bases left in between. Germline values: CDR1 SEHNR, CDR2 FQNEAQ (reference sequence). DNA for the CDR3: TGTGCCACGGAAGCGGACCGAATCAATGAGCAGTTCTTC. The encoded protein is CATEADRINEQFF.

The table lists this clonotype with a few counts. The chain recombines TRBV24-1 with TRBJ2-1; 7 bases agree with TRBD2. V lost 5 bases to trimming and J lost 9 bases; unmatched junction nucleotides: 6. This CDR3 is built from 13 residues. Germline-derived CDR1 and CDR2 are KGHDR and SFDVKD. DNA for the CDR3: TGTGCCACCAGTGGCGGGAGAATTGGTGAGCAGTTCTTC. Translating gives CATSGGRIGEQFF.

This clonotype was observed a few times. The chain is built from TRBV7-9 and TRBJ2-5; no clear D gene. Germline CDR1 reads SEHNR; CDR2 reads FQNEAQ (reference sequence). This CDR3 comprises 14 residues. V lost 5 bases, J lost 2 bases, and 12 bases lay in between. The CDR3: CASSHPHGQETQYF. The CDR3 DNA reads TGTGCCAGCAGCCATCCCCACGGACAAGAGACCCAGTACTTC.

V and J are TRBV20-1 and TRBJ2-1; possible D gene TRBD1, 6 bases. CDR1 and CDR2 from the germline V gene are DFQATT and SNEGSKA (reference sequence). The CDR3 is made up of 15 amino acids. Trimming left V 5 bases short and J 0 bases short, with 14 bases between. CDR3 in DNA: TGCAGTGCTGATAACAGGGTGGGCTCCTACAATGAGCAGTTCTTC. This gives the protein CSADNRVGSYNEQFF.

V usage is TRBV7-6 and J usage is TRBJ2-1, with TRBD2 identical over 10 bases. The germline V gene encodes CDR1 SGHVS and CDR2 FNYEAQ. V gave up 1 base and J gave up 3 bases; unmatched junction bases: 6. The CDR3 length is 17 residues. CDR3 amino acids: CASSLGLAGDDYNEQFF. The CDR3 DNA reads as TGTGCCAGCAGCTTAGGGCTAGCGGGAGATGACTACAATGAGCAGTTCTTC.

The V and J genes are TRBV10-1 and TRBJ2-3; TRBD2 matches 9 bases. The V and J ends lost 3 bases and 3 bases, in that order; junction bases with no gene match: 4. The CDR3 extends over 15 amino acids. Looked up from germline, CDR1 is WNHNN and CDR2 is SYGVQD (reference sequence). The CDR3 here is CASSDSSGETDTQYF. CDR3 in DNA: TGCGCCAGCAGTGATTCTAGCGGGGAGACAGATACGCAGTATTTT.

This clonotype was recorded at least ten times. Here the CDR3 DNA reads TGTGCCAGCAGCCTTCCAACCGGGGAGCTGTTTTTT. Amino acid sequence: CASSLPTGELFF. V is TRBV7-9 and J is TRBJ2-2, with D hard to call. Deletions cut 5 bases from V and 5 bases from J, with 6 bases between. The CDR3 runs 12 residues. In germline, CDR1 is SEHNR, CDR2 FQNEAQ (reference sequence).

This clonotype was recorded many times. The chain has TRBV9 and TRBJ2-7; 13 bases are a match to TRBD2. This CDR3 is 15 amino acids long. In germline, CDR1 is SGDLS, CDR2 YYNGEE. The ends lost 2 bases at V and 4 bases at J; junction bases unmatched: 3. CDR3 protein: CASSVGTSGIYEQYF. The CDR3 coding sequence is TGTGCCAGCAGCGTTGGGACTAGCGGGATATACGAGCAGTACTTC.

This clonotype was detected only a few times. The rearrangement joins TRBV6-5 to TRBJ2-7, with TRBD1 as a possible D gene (5 bases). V was trimmed by 2 bases and J by 6 bases, leaving 17 bases between them. Germline V gene data show CDR1 as MNHEY and CDR2 as SVGAGI. The CDR3 runs 15 residues. CDR3 in amino acids: CASSYTPGSLGEQYF. DNA of the CDR3: TGTGCCAGCAGTTACACGCCAGGGTCGTTAGGCGAGCAGTACTTC.

The J gene is TRBJ2-7, the V gene TRBV28; 15 bases are a match to TRBD2. Germline trimming cut 4 bases from V and 2 bases from J; bases unmatched to any gene: 6. Germline V gene data show CDR1 as MDHEN and CDR2 as SYDVKM. This CDR3 contains 17 residues. CDR3 nucleotide sequence: TGTGCCAGCAGTTCCGGACTAGCGGGAGGGGTCGCCTACGAGCAGTACTTC. Translation gives CASSSGLAGGVAYEQYF.

This clonotype has at least ten counts. The CDR3 DNA sequence: TGTGCCAGCAGTTTCGGGGGGGGGAATGAGCAGTTCTTC. Protein product: CASSFGGGNEQFF. The rearrangement joins TRBV27 to TRBJ2-1; 8 bases agree with TRBD2. Germline loops: CDR1 MNHEY, CDR2 SMNVEV (reference sequence). The CDR3 has 13 amino acids. J was trimmed by 7 bases and V by 3 bases; bases with no gene match: 2.

The rearrangement joins TRBV2 to TRBJ2-1; TRBD2 is a possible D gene (5 bases). Germline CDR1 is SNHLY and CDR2 is FYNNEI. The CDR3 covers 14 residues. Trimming took off 3 bases at V and 4 bases at J, with 10 bases between the two ends. The CDR3 DNA is TGTGCCAGCAGTGATCGACTACTGTACAATGAGCAGTTCTTC. It translates to CASSDRLLYNEQFF.

This clonotype came up a few times. The chain joins TRBV12-3 or TRBV12-4 to TRBJ2-3; 7 bases align to TRBD2. The CDR3 is made up of 15 amino acids. With 6 bases clipped from V and 3 bases from J, the junction kept 9 bases outside the gene matches. CDR3 DNA: TGTGCCAGCAGACCAACTAGGGGAGGGACAGATACGCAGTATTTT. Its protein is CASRPTRGGTDTQYF.

This clonotype was picked up a small number of times. V and J are TRBV6-5 and TRBJ2-1; 10 nucleotides align to TRBD2. The V gene's germline CDR1 is MNHEY and CDR2 SVGAGI. After removal of 3 bases from V and 8 bases from J, the junction contained 4 bases not matched to a gene. The CDR3 extends over 14 amino acids. CDR3 in DNA: TGTGCCAGCAGTTATGAGCGGGAGGGGGATGAGCAGTTCTTC. As protein: CASSYEREGDEQFF.

The chain joins TRBV2 to TRBJ2-7, with D perhaps TRBD2 (7 bases). The CDR3 is 13 residues long. Per germline, CDR1 SNHLY and CDR2 FYNNEI. V lost 7 bases and J lost 2, with 12 bases in between. In DNA, the CDR3 is TGTGCCAGCACGGAGGGGGGGACCTACGAGCAGTACTTC. Its translation: CASTEGGTYEQYF.

The V gene is TRBV4-3, the J gene TRBJ1-2; TRBD1 is a possible D gene (6 bases). Trimming removed 3 bases from V and 8 bases from J, with 10 bases in between. The CDR3 consists of 12 residues. The germline CDR1 and CDR2 sequences are LGHNA and YSLEER. CDR3 nucleotide sequence: TGCGCCAGCAGCCAGGGGGCCTGGGGCTACACCTTC. This translates into CASSQGAWGYTF.

The genes are TRBV20-1 and TRBJ2-3, with 8 nucleotides matching TRBD2. In germline, CDR1 is DFQATT, CDR2 SNEGSKA (reference sequence). Trimming at V came to 3 bases and at J to 2 bases, leaving 13 bases not matched to a gene. The CDR3 extends over 17 amino acids. The CDR3 region is CSASNLGGAIPTDTQYF. CDR3 nucleotide sequence: TGCAGTGCTAGCAACCTCGGGGGGGCAATCCCCACAGATACGCAGTATTTT.

This chain joins TRBV5-1 and TRBJ1-4; TRBD1 might be the D (5 bases). The germline V gene has CDR1 SGHRS and CDR2 YFSETQ. This CDR3 is 13 amino acids long. The CDR3 DNA is TGCACCCCTCGGGGGACCGGTAATGAAAAACTGTTTTTT. Amino acid sequence: CTPRGTGNEKLFF.

The chain combines TRBV27 with TRBJ1-1; 9 nucleotides match TRBD1. The germline V gene encodes CDR1 MNHEY and CDR2 SMNVEV (reference sequence). The CDR3 runs to 16 residues. Germline trimming cut 5 bases from V and 1 base from J; bases unmatched to any gene: 8. CDR3 in DNA: TGTGCCAGCAGTACCTACCGACAGGGGGAGAACACTGAAGCTTTCTTT. Translation gives CASSTYRQGENTEAFF.

The chain employs TRBV20-1 and TRBJ2-3; 7 nucleotides line up with TRBD1. J lost 0 bases, V lost 6 bases, and 9 bases had no gene match. Germline V lookup: CDR1 DFQATT, CDR2 SNEGSKA (reference sequence). CDR3 length equals 15 residues. DNA of the CDR3: TGCAGTGCAAACCGAGACAGGGCTAGCACAGATACGCAGTATTTT. Translated: CSANRDRASTDTQYF.